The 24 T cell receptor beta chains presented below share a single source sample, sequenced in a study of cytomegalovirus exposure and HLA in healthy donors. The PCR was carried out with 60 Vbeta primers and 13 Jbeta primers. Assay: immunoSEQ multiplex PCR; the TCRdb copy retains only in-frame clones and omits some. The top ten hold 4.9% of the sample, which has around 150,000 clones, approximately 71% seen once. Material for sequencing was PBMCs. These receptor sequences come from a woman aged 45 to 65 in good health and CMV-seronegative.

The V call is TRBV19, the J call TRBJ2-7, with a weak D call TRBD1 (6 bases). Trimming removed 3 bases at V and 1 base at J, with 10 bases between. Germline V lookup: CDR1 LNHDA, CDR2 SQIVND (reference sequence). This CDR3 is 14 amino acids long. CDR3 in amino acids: CASSIGQSSYEQYF. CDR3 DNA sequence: TGTGCCAGTAGTATCGGACAGTCTTCCTACGAGCAGTACTTC.

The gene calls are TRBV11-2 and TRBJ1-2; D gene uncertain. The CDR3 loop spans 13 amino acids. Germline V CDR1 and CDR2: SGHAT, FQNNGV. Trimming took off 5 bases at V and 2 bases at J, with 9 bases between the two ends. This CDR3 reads CASSTSSNYGYTF. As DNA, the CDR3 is TGTGCCAGCAGCACATCATCGAACTATGGCTACACCTTC.

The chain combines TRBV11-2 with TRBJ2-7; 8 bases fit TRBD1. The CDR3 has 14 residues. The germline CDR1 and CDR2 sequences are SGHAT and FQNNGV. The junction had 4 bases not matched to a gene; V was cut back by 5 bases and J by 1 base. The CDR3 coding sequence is TGTGCCAGCAGCAACTGGACAGGGTCCTACGAGCAGTACTTC. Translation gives CASSNWTGSYEQYF.

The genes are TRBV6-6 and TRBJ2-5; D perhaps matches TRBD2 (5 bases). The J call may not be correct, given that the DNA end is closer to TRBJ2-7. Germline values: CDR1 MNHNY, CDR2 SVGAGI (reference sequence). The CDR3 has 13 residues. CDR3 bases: TGTGCCAGCACCCCGGGAAACTCCTACGAGCAGTACTTC. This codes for CASTPGNSYEQYF.

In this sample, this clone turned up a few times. In DNA, the CDR3 is TGTGCCATCAGTGCTAGCGCGACAGTTGAAGCTTTCTTT. As protein: CAISASATVEAFF. The V call is TRBV10-3, the J call TRBJ1-1; D is perhaps TRBD1 (5 bases). Trimming took off 4 bases at V and 7 bases at J, with 13 bases between the two ends. The CDR3 is made up of 13 amino acids. Germline values: CDR1 ENHRY, CDR2 SYGVKD.

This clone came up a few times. This chain's CDR3 is CASSSFSQRSGDNEQFF. CDR3 DNA sequence: TGTGCCAGCAGCTCCTTCTCCCAAAGGTCCGGGGACAATGAGCAGTTCTTC. The chain joins TRBV11-3 to TRBJ2-1; tentatively, D is TRBD2 (5 bases). CDR1 is SGHNT and CDR2 is YENEEA in the germline V gene. The CDR3 has 17 residues. Trimming took 4 bases from V and 5 from J, leaving 21 bases between them.

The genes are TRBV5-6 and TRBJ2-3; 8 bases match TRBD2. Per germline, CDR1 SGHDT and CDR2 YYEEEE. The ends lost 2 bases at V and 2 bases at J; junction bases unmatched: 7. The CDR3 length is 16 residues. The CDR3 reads CASSFQAGAYTDTQYF. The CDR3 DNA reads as TGTGCCAGCAGCTTTCAAGCGGGGGCCTACACAGATACGCAGTATTTT. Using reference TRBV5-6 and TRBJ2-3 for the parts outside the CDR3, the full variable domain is DAGVTQSPTHLIKTRGQQVTLRCSPKSGHDTVSWYQQALGQGPQFIFQYYEEEERQRGNFPDRFSGHQFPNYSSELNVNALLLGDSALYLCASSFQAGAYTDTQYFGPGTRLTVL.

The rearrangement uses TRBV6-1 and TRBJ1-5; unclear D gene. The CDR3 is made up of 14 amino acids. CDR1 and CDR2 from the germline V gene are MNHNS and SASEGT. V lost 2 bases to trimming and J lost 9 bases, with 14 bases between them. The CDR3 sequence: CASSEHTASWPQHF. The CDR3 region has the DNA TGTGCCAGCAGTGAACATACCGCGTCGTGGCCCCAGCATTTT.

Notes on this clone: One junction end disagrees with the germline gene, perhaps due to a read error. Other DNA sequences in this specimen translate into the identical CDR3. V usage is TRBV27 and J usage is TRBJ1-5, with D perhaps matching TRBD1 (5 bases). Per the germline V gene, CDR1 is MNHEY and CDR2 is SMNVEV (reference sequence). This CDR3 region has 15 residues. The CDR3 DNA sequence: TGTGCCAGCAGTTTGATGGGGCCACTAAATCAGCCCCAACATTTT. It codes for CASSLMGPLNQPQHF.

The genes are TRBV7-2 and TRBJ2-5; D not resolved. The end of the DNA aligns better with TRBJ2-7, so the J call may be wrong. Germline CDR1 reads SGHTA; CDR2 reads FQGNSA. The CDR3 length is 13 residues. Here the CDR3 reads CASSLALEYEQYF. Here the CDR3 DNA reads TGTGCCAGCAGCTTAGCGCTGGAGTACGAGCAGTACTTC.

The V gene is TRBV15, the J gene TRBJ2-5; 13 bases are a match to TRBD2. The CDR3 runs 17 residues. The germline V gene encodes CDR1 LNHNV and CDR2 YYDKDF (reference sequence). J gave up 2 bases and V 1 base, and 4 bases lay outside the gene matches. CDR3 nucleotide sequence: TGTGCCACCAGCAGAGCGAGACTAGCGGGGGGACAAGAGACCCAGTACTTC. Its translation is CATSRARLAGGQETQYF.

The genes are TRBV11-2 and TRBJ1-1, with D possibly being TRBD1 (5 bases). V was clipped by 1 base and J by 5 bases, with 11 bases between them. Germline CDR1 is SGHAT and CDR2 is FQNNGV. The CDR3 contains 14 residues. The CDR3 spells CASSLAGGRTEAFF. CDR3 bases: TGTGCCAGCAGCTTAGCCGGGGGACGGACTGAAGCTTTCTTT.

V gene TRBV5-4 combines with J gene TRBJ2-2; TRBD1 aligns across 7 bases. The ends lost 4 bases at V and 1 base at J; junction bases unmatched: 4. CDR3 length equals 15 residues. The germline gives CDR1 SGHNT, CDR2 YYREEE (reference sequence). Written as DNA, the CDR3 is TGTGCCAGCAGCGTGGGACAGTTGAACACCGGGGAGCTGTTTTTT. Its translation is CASSVGQLNTGELFF.

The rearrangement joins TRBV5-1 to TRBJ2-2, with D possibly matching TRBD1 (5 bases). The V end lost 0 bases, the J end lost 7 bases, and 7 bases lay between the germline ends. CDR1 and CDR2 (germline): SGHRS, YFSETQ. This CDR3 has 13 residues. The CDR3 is CASSLAGHGELFF. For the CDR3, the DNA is TGCGCCAGCAGCTTGGCAGGACACGGGGAGCTGTTTTTT.

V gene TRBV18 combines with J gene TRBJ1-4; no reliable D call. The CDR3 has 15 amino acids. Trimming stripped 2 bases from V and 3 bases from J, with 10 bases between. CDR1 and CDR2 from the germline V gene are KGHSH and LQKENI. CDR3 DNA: TGTGCCAGCTCACCAGCCCCGGTCCCTAATGAAAAACTGTTTTTT. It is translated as CASSPAPVPNEKLFF.

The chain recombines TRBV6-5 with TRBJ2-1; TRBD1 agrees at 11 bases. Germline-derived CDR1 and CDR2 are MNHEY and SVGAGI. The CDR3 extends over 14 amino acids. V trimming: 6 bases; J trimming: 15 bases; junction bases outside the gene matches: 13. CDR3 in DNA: TGTGCCAGCAGCCGAGATCCCTTAGGACAGGGGGCGTTCTTC. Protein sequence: CASSRDPLGQGAFF.

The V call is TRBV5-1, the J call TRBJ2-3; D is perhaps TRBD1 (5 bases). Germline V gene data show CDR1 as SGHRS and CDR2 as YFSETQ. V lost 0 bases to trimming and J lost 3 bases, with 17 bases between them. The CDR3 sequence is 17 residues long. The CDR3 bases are TGCGCCAGCAGCTTGGTGGCAGGGTTGGATGGGACAGATACGCAGTATTTT. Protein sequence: CASSLVAGLDGTDTQYF.

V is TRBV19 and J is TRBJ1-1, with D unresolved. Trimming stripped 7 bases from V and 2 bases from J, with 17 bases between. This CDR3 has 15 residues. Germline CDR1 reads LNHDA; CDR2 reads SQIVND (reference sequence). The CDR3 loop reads CASTDILTGNTEAFF. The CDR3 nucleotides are TGTGCCAGTACCGACATCCTCACGGGAAACACTGAAGCTTTCTTT.

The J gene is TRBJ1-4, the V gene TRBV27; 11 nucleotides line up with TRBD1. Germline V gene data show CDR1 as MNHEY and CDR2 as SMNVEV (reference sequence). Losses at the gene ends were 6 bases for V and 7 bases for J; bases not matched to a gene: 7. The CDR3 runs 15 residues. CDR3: CASSWTGGQGEKLFF. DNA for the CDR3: TGTGCCAGCAGCTGGACAGGGGGCCAGGGTGAAAAACTGTTTTTT.

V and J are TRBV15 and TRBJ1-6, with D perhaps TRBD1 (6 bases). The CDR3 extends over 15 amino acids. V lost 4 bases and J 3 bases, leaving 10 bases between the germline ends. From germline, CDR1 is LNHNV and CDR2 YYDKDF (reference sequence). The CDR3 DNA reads TGTGCCACCAGCACGGACAGAAGCTATAATTCACCCCTCCACTTT. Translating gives CATSTDRSYNSPLHF.

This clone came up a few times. CDR3 DNA: TGCGCCAGCAGCTTGACAGGGCCCAGGGGCACAGTATATGGCTACACCTTC. Translation gives CASSLTGPRGTVYGYTF. The chain links TRBV5-1 to TRBJ1-2; D perhaps matches TRBD1 (6 bases). This CDR3 spans 17 amino acids. CDR1 and CDR2 from the germline V gene are SGHRS and YFSETQ. V was trimmed by 1 base and J by 5 bases, leaving 21 bases between them.

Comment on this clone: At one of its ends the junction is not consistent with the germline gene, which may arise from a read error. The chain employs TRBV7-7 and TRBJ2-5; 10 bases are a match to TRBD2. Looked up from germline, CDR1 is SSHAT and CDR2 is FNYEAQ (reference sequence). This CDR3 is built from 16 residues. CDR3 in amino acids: CASSRQGLAEQETQYF. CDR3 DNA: TGTGCTAGCAGCCGCCAAGGACTAGCGGAACAAGAGACCCAGTACTTC. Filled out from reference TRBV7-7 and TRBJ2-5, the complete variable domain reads GAGVSQSPRYKVTKRGQDVTLRCDPISSHATLYWYQQALGQGPEFLTYFNYEAQPDKSGLPSDRFSAERPEGSISTLTIQRTEQRDSAMYRCASSRQGLAEQETQYFGPGTRLLVL.

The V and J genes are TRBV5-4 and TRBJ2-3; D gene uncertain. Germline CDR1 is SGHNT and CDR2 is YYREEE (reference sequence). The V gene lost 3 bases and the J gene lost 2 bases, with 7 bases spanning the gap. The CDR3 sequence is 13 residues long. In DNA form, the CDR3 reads TGTGCCAGCAGCTCCACTCACACAGATACGCAGTATTTT. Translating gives CASSSTHTDTQYF.

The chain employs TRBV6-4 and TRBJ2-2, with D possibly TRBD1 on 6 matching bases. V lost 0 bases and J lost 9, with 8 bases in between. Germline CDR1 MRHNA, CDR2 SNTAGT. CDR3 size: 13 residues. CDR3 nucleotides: TGTGCCAGCAGTGACTCACAGGGAAGGGAGCTGTTTTTT. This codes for CASSDSQGRELFF.